The following is a TCR beta chain sequence with its context. Other nucleotide sequences from this sample produce the same CDR3. Profiled with immunoSEQ multiplex PCR; TCRdb holds only in-frame clones, not every one. The repertoire consists of 120,000 to 150,000 clones, with 91% occurring once and the leading ten covering approximately 7%. This sample stems from a study of control samples from healthy donors and cancer patients. CDR1 is SGHRS, CDR2 YFSETQ, per germline. V lost 4 bases and J lost 5; bases outside the gene matches: 5. CDR3 length equals 14 residues. The receptor comes from a man between 18 and 29 years old in good health. V usage is TRBV5-1 and J usage is TRBJ1-4; TRBD1 matches 7 bases. The specimen was blood. CDR3 nucleotides: TGCGCCAGCAGCCCAGGGACAGACAATGAAAAACTGTTTTTT. Protein: CASSPGTDNEKLFF.